This paragraph reports one T cell receptor beta chain. Its antigen is not known. These data come from a study of Ad26.COV2.S vaccination and SARS-CoV-2 variants. Study details: As a participant in COV1001, the donor was in the Ad26.COV2.S trial arm. Study-wide points: Higher spike-specific TCR breadth was found in vaccine recipients than in placebo recipients.

Treatment defined: over 15 received Ad26.COV2.S at low or high dose, single or two shots; a few received placebo; per-sample allocation not given. Samples were taken on day 63 after the first vaccine or placebo injection. V was pared by 3 bases and J by 1 base, with 8 bases of the junction left unmatched. CDR3 size: 17 residues. Germline CDR1 and CDR2: LNHDA and SQIVND (reference sequence). The assay was immunoSEQ multiplex PCR, and TCRdb's table has in-frame clones only and misses some. Found here are about 350,000 clones, around 88% of them singletons; the top ten hold roughly 4.8%. The sample was peripheral blood, taken in a trial of Ad26.COV2.S vaccine versus placebo. The source is a person between 18 and 59 years old who received the Ad26.COV2.S COVID-19 vaccine or a placebo. V gene TRBV19 combines with J gene TRBJ1-5; TRBD1 aligns across 8 bases. CDR3: CASSIGAGGGSNQPQHF. In DNA form, the CDR3 reads TGTGCCAGTAGTATCGGGGCAGGGGGCGGCAGCAATCAGCCCCAGCATTTT. The entire variable domain, with the rest obtained from reference TRBV19 and TRBJ1-5, is as follows: DGGITQSPKYLFRKEGQNVTLSCEQNLNHDAMYWYRQDPGQGLRLIYYSQIVNDFQKGDIAEGYSVSREKKESFPLTVTSAQKNPTAFYLCASSIGAGGGSNQPQHFGDGTRLSIL.